A single TCR beta chain is shown here with its context. The antigen is undetermined. This entry is derived from a study of post-analysis software for immune sequencing data. Study-wide results and limits: With F measure, samples from one preparation batch clustered together strongly. Patients had higher frequencies than controls of a handful of TRBV segments, including TRBV5-6, TRBV5-1 and TRBV20-1. The normalized Chao1 diversity of multiple sclerosis patients was significantly lower than that of controls.

Per germline, CDR1 SGHRS and CDR2 YFSETQ. This CDR3 has 15 residues. V gave up 0 bases and J gave up 2 bases, with 10 bases separating them. Unique-molecular-identifier-tagged TCR beta cDNA libraries were used. Input amounts of 1 to 10 million T cells were used. These gave about 500,000 cDNA molecules, so each molecule approximated one T cell. TCRdb reprocessed the PCR reads via MiXCR and lists one record per CDR3 protein. The repertoire holds 400,000 to 500,000 distinct CDR3 sequences, with approximately 39% as singletons. The sequencing sample was made of blood. The chain carries TRBV5-1 and TRBJ2-3; D is unclear. This TCR came from a girl between 2 and 10 years old with multiple sclerosis. The CDR3 is CASSLAVVYTDTQYF. CDR3 sequence (DNA): TGCGCCAGCAGCTTGGCAGTGGTGTACACAGATACGCAGTATTTT.